There are many counts of the clone carrying this T cell receptor (beta chain). Its antigen is unidentified. These data originate in a study of T cell repertoires in cytomegalovirus infection. Study background: Signatures in public TCR beta sequences pointed to both CMV infection and matching HLA type.

Study observations and caveats: The cumulative frequency of public TCR beta families identified carriers of CMV plus the relevant HLA.

MiXCR, run by TCRdb on the reads, gives a single entry per CDR3 protein. The sample contains 200,000 to 300,000 distinct CDR3 sequences, less than 9.5% of which appear only once. Germline CDR1 LGHNA, CDR2 YSLEER. V lost 1 base, J lost 6 bases, and 15 bases lay in between. There are 15 residues in the CDR3. The TCR was taken from a human donor in good health (CMV status not recorded). Some clones in this sample may be carry-over from other donors' samples. This chain uses TRBV4-3 with TRBJ1-1; D remains unclear. The sample taken for sequencing was PBMCs. The DNA for the CDR3 is TGCGCCAGCAGCCAAGTAAGAAGCACGGGAGCTGAAGCTTTCTTT. Protein: CASSQVRSTGAEAFF.